Listed below are T cell receptor beta chains from one sample, sequenced in a study of T-cell reconstitution after alpha-beta-depleted transplantation in children. TCRdb analysed the PCR reads with MiXCR anew, one entry per CDR3 protein. The sample lists about 580,000 distinct CDR3 sequences; more than 20% were seen once. Sequenced material: PBMCs, mostly from graft donor cells, taken 360 days after TCRalphabeta/CD19-depleted stem cell transplant. These TCRs come from a boy under two years old who had a stem cell transplant for acute myeloid leukemia, so the T cells may come from the graft donor. Both conserved end residues are part of each CDR3. The D gene is left open where the match is weak. The size field is filled for only some rows; it gives once, few, many or a size class.

abundance	d_gene	v_gene	j_gene	CDR3aa	CDR3nt
many	TRBD1	TRBV4-1	TRBJ2-6	CASSQDTPSGQGSSGANVLTF	TGCGCCAGCAGCCAAGATACCCCCTCGGGACAGGGAAGTTCTGGGGCCAACGTCCTGACTTTC
few	NA	TRBV20-1	TRBJ1-1	CSAGGQNTEAFF	TGCAGTGCGGGGGGACAGAACACTGAAGCTTTCTTT
NA	NA	TRBV6-1	TRBJ1-1	CASTMRGWGTEAFF	TGTGCCAGCACCATGAGGGGTTGGGGCACTGAAGCTTTCTTT
NA	NA	TRBV4-1	TRBJ1-1	CASSRFPGRLNTEAFF	TGCGCCAGCAGCCGTTTCCCCGGCCGCCTGAACACTGAAGCTTTCTTT
many	NA	TRBV3-1	TRBJ2-4	CASSQDEESIQYF	TGTGCCAGCAGCCAAGATGAGGAGAGCATTCAGTACTTC
many	NA	TRBV4-3	TRBJ2-1	CASSPIFPYNEQFF	TGCGCCAGCAGCCCTATCTTTCCCTACAATGAGCAGTTCTTC
NA	NA	TRBV5-1	TRBJ2-7	CASNPSSYEQYF	TGCGCCAGCAACCCGTCCTCCTACGAGCAGTACTTC
few	TRBD2	TRBV6-1	TRBJ2-1	CASSRGLAVYNEQFF	TGTGCCAGCAGTCGAGGACTAGCGGTGTACAATGAGCAGTTCTTC
NA	TRBD2	TRBV20-1	TRBJ2-3	CSARLAGGRFTDTQYF	TGCAGTGCTAGACTAGCGGGGGGGAGATTCACAGATACGCAGTATTTT
few	NA	TRBV6-1	TRBJ2-7	CASSETGSYEQYF	TGTGCCAGCAGTGAAACAGGGTCCTACGAGCAGTACTTC
many	TRBD1	TRBV7-9	TRBJ2-3	CASSPARDRGTDTQYF	TGTGCCAGCAGCCCCGCCCGGGACAGGGGCACAGATACGCAGTATTTT
NA	TRBD1	TRBV29-1	TRBJ2-1	CSVTSQGASYNEQFF	TGCAGCGTTACTTCCCAGGGGGCCTCCTACAATGAGCAGTTCTTC
few	NA	TRBV20-1	TRBJ1-1	CSAPRGGGTEAFF	TGCAGTGCACCTCGAGGGGGAGGGACTGAAGCTTTCTTT
NA	TRBD1	TRBV15	TRBJ2-7	CATSREEGAHEQYF	TGTGCCACCAGCAGAGAAGAGGGGGCCCACGAGCAGTACTTC
few	TRBD1	TRBV7-9	TRBJ2-2	CASSTAGQGWTGELFF	TGTGCCAGCAGCACCGCGGGACAGGGATGGACCGGGGAGCTGTTTTTT
NA	NA	TRBV20-1	TRBJ2-1	CSSIVLGGYNEQFF	TGCAGTTCAATCGTCCTAGGGGGGTACAATGAGCAGTTCTTC
NA	TRBD1	TRBV6-2/TRBV6-3	TRBJ2-6	CASSLDRVGTNSGANVLTF	TGTGCCAGCAGTCTAGACAGGGTTGGAACCAACTCTGGGGCCAACGTCCTGACTTTC
many	TRBD1	TRBV20-1	TRBJ1-5	CSARDLSGGGYSNQPQHF	TGCAGTGCTAGAGATCTTTCAGGAGGGGGCTATAGCAATCAGCCCCAGCATTTT
NA	NA	TRBV9	TRBJ2-6	CASSVSVGKPSGANVLTF	TGTGCCAGCAGCGTCTCTGTAGGGAAGCCCTCTGGGGCCAACGTCCTGACTTTC
NA	TRBD2	TRBV7-2	TRBJ2-3	CASSRTGTSGGADTQYF	TGTGCCAGCAGCCGGACAGGGACTAGCGGGGGCGCAGATACGCAGTATTTT
few	NA	TRBV6-2/TRBV6-3	TRBJ2-7	CASSYSSGSRAYEQYF	TGTGCCAGCAGTTACTCGAGCGGAAGTCGTGCCTACGAGCAGTACTTC
NA	NA	TRBV12-3/TRBV12-4	TRBJ2-5	CASSFLGGPSDF	TGTGCCAGCAGTTTTCTAGGGGGACCCTCCGACTTC
NA	NA	TRBV12-3/TRBV12-4	TRBJ2-2	CASSSYGFPGTGELFF	TGTGCCAGCAGCTCCTACGGGTTCCCCGGGACCGGGGAGCTGTTTTTT
many	NA	TRBV12-3/TRBV12-4	TRBJ2-3	CASSLLGGSRTDTQYF	TGTGCCAGCAGTTTGTTAGGAGGGAGCCGCACAGATACGCAGTATTTT
many	NA	TRBV15	TRBJ2-1	CATSRDLEYYNEQFF	TGTGCCACCAGCAGAGATTTGGAGTATTACAATGAGCAGTTCTTC
NA	TRBD1	TRBV12-3/TRBV12-4	TRBJ1-3	CASSSLDRPAGNTIYF	TGTGCCAGCAGTTCCTTGGACAGGCCCGCGGGAAACACCATATATTTT
NA	TRBD1	TRBV6-5	TRBJ1-4	CASSYSRVGTGREKLFF	TGTGCCAGCAGTTACTCGAGAGTCGGGACAGGGCGAGAAAAACTGTTTTTT
NA	NA	TRBV15	TRBJ1-5	CATSTEGANQPQHF	TGTGCCACCAGTACCGAAGGGGCCAATCAGCCCCAGCATTTT
many	NA	TRBV5-1	TRBJ2-3	CASSLEASGTDTQYF	TGCGCCAGCAGCTTGGAGGCTTCCGGCACAGATACGCAGTATTTT
NA	NA	TRBV6-5	TRBJ2-3	CASSYRASTDTQYF	TGTGCCAGCAGTTACAGGGCTAGCACAGATACGCAGTATTTT
NA	TRBD2	TRBV5-5	TRBJ2-2	CASNRGLALKTGELFF	TGTGCCAGCAACCGGGGACTAGCCCTTAAGACCGGGGAGCTGTTTTTT
NA	NA	TRBV6-1	TRBJ1-5	CASSGGQLGNQPQHF	TGTGCCAGCAGTGGGGGACAATTGGGCAATCAGCCCCAGCATTTT